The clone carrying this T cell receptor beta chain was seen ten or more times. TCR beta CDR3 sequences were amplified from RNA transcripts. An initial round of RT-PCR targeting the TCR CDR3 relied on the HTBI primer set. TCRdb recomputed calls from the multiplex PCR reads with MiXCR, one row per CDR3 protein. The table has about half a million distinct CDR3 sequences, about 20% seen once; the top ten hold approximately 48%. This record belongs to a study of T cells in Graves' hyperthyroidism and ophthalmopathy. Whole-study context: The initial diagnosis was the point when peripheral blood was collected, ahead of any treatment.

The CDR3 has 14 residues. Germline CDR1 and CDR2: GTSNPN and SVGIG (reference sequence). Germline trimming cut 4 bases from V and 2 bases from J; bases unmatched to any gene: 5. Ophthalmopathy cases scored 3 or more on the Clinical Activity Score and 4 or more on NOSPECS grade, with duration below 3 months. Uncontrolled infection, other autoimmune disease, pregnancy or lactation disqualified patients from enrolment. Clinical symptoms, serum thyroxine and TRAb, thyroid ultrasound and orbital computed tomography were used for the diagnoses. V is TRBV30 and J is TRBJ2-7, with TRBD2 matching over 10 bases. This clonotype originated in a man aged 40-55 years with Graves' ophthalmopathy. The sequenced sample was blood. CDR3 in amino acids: CAWKELAGPYEQYF. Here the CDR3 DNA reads TGTGCCTGGAAAGAACTAGCGGGACCCTACGAGCAGTACTTC.